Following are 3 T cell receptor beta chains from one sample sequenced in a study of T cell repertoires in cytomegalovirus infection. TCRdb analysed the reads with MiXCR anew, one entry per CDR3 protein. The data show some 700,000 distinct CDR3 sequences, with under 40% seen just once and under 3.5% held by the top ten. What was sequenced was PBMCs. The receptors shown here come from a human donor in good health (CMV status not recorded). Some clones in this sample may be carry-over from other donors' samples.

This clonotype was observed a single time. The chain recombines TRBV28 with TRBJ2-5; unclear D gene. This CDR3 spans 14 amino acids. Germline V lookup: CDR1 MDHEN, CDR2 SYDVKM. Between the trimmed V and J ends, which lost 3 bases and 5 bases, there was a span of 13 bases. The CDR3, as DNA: TGTGCCAGCAGTTTGGGTCAGGTAACGGAGACCCAGTACTTC. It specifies CASSLGQVTETQYF.

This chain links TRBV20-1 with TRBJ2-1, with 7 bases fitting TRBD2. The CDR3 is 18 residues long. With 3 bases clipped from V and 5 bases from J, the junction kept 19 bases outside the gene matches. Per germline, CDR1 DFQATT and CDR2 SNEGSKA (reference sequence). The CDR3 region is CSASGGATVGGRNNEQFF. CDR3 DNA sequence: TGCAGTGCTAGTGGAGGGGCTACCGTTGGCGGGAGAAACAATGAGCAGTTCTTC.

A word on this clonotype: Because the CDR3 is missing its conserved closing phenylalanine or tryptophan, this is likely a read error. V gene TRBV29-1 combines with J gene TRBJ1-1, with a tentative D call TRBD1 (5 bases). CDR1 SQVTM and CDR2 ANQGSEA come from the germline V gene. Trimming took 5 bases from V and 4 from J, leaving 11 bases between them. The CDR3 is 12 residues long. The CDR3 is CSVTIGATEAFL. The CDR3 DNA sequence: TGCAGCGTTACAATTGGGGCCACTGAAGCTTTCTTA.